This TCR beta chain was captured in a study of blood T cell repertoires in COVID-19. In the source study's methods: Estimation of nucleated cell counts was performed using reference gene primer amplification. Assay used: immunoSEQ multiplex PCR; TCRdb lists only in-frame clones, some missing. For V, J and clone size, that table is used; D and trimming come from the DNA. The sample includes roughly 120,000 clones, approximately 87% of them seen just once. This clone showed up just once. The sample taken for sequencing was peripheral blood. This TCR was recovered from a man younger than 45 with acute or convalescent COVID-19.

The CDR3 loop reads CASSLGQGKNTEAFF. In DNA, the CDR3 is TGCGCCAGCAGCTTAGGACAGGGGAAGAACACTGAAGCTTTCTTT. The chain uses TRBV5-1 and TRBJ1-1; TRBD1 aligns across 9 bases. V dropped 2 bases and J dropped 1; count of bases not matched to a gene: 3. Germline CDR1 is SGHRS and CDR2 is YFSETQ. The CDR3 has 15 residues.